This TCR beta chain was retrieved from a study of blood T cell repertoires in COVID-19. TCRdb keeps only in-frame clones here, not all; method: immunoSEQ multiplex PCR. The repertoire includes tens of thousands of clones, approximately 78% of them detected once, and over 9.5% sits in the top ten. Per germline, CDR1 SGHVS and CDR2 FQNEAQ. CDR3 length: 15 amino acids. V shed 1 base and J 3 bases; nucleotides not matched to a gene: 4. The TCR was taken from a human donor in a cohort sampled during active COVID-19. The chain uses TRBV7-8 and TRBJ2-7; 9 nucleotides match TRBD2. The specimen was peripheral blood. In DNA, the CDR3 is TGTGCCAGCAGCTTAGAAGCGGGGGGCCTCTACGAGCAGTACTTC. Translated: CASSLEAGGLYEQYF.